This T cell receptor beta chain derives from a study of blood T cells in healthy people across ages. Broader study findings: The long-lived group displayed more naive CD4+ cells, plus higher diversity, than the aged donors did.

Alongside a J-beta primer mix, a sample-barcoded 5' primer served in a second PCR lasting roughly 7 to 11 cycles. One entry per CDR3 protein, called by TCRdb with MiXCR from the 5' RACE reads. The sample lists hundreds of thousands of distinct CDR3 sequences; around 54% were seen once. Approximately 10 milliliters was the volume of peripheral blood drawn from each donor. This clonotype was seen many times. Its target is unknown. This TCR came from a man in his sixties in good health. Input material: blood.

CDR3: CASSLGGTSEAGELFF. CDR3 sequence (DNA): TGCGCCAGCAGCTTGGGCGGGACTAGCGAAGCCGGGGAGCTGTTTTTT. This chain connects TRBV5-1 to TRBJ2-2; 10 positions match TRBD2. From germline, CDR1 is SGHRS and CDR2 YFSETQ. The CDR3 is 16 amino acids. V trimming: 0 bases; J trimming: 6 bases; junction bases outside the gene matches: 5.